Each of the 22 T cell receptor beta chains below was sequenced from the same sample in a study of T cell repertoires in cytomegalovirus infection (dated by TCRdb to about 2019). Reading the label with the study, this specimen's treatment or condition is: in vitro stimulation with specific CMV peptide epitopes to enrich CMV-specific T cells. Sequencing was carried out with an Illumina HiSeq 1500. TCRdb redid the processing of the public reads, applying fastp at Q25 and MiXCR, and retained in-frame beta chains. Rows with one shared CDR3 protein collapse into an entry with the most common genes and DNA. Within this sample are a few hundred thousand distinct CDR3 sequences, with about 27% of them counted one time only. Of the sample, around 20% is held by the ten largest clones. These TCRs are of unknown antigen specificity. The sequencing used cultured PBMCs, collected from culture after CMV antigen stimulation. The origin of the receptors is a human donor in good health (CMV status not recorded). Some clones in this sample may be carry-over from other donors' samples.

This clonotype was counted between two and nine times. V is TRBV4-2 and J is TRBJ1-6; D not certain. Germline V gene lookup returns CDR1 LGHNA and CDR2 YNFKEQ. The CDR3 runs 16 residues. Trimming took off 0 bases at V and 9 bases at J, with 15 bases between the two ends. The CDR3 loop is CASSQDTLTNLSPLHF. In nucleotides, the CDR3 is TGTGCCAGCAGCCAAGACACCTTAACGAATCTTTCACCCCTCCACTTT.

In its sample, this clonotype was seen a few times. This CDR3 is CASRPKQAGTEAFF. The DNA of the CDR3 is TGTGCCAGCAGACCCAAACAGGCAGGCACTGAAGCTTTCTTT. The chain uses TRBV7-2 and TRBJ1-1; possibly TRBD1 for D (5 bases). Germline V gene sequence: CDR1 SGHTA, CDR2 FQGNSA. Trimming shortened V by 6 bases and J by 4 bases, and 15 bases separated the two germline ends. The CDR3 is 14 residues long. The full variable domain, in which reference TRBV7-2 and TRBJ1-1 provide the parts outside the CDR3, is GAGVSQSPSNKVTEKGKDVELRCDPISGHTALYWYRQSLGQGLEFLIYFQGNSAPDKSGLPSDRFSAERTGGSVSTLTIQRTQQEDSAVYLCASRPKQAGTEAFFGQGTRLTVV.

This clonotype showed up just a few times. This chain connects TRBV12-3 or TRBV12-4 to TRBJ2-7, with D tentatively TRBD1 (5 bases). V was trimmed by 6 bases and J by 3 bases, leaving 12 bases between them. This CDR3 contains 13 residues. In DNA, the CDR3 is TGTGCCAGCAGGTCAGGGTTTCTCTACGAGCAGTACTTC. Its translation: CASRSGFLYEQYF.

This clonotype was detected ten times or more. The genes are TRBV11-1 and TRBJ2-4, with TRBD2 matching 8 bases. Losses at the gene ends were 6 bases for V and 0 bases for J; bases not matched to a gene: 13. The CDR3 runs to 18 residues. Per germline, CDR1 SGHAT and CDR2 FQDESV (reference sequence). For the CDR3, the DNA is TGTGCCAGCAGATCGGGATCTAGCGGGTCCCTAGCCAAAAACATTCAGTACTTC. Translation: CASRSGSSGSLAKNIQYF.

There are many counts of this clonotype. The CDR3 is CASSARTGRQTQYF. In nucleotides, the CDR3 is TGTGCCAGCAGCGCCCGGACAGGGCGACAGACCCAGTACTTC. The chain is built from TRBV7-2 and TRBJ2-5; 8 bases agree with TRBD1. The V and J ends lost 5 bases and 6 bases, in that order; junction bases with no gene match: 8. CDR1 and CDR2 (germline): SGHTA, FQGNSA. The CDR3 has 14 amino acids.

The chain is built from TRBV20-1 and TRBJ2-7; D may be TRBD2 (6 bases). Trimming stripped 3 bases from V and 5 bases from J, with 14 bases between. Germline assignment: CDR1 DFQATT and CDR2 SNEGSKA (reference sequence). CDR3 length: 13 residues. CDR3: CSASPGSGNEQYF. The CDR3 DNA is TGCAGTGCTAGCCCCGGGAGTGGGAACGAGCAGTACTTC.

This sequence joins TRBV7-2 and TRBJ2-1; 7 bases line up with TRBD1. The germline V gene encodes CDR1 SGHTA and CDR2 FQGNSA. V lost 2 bases, J lost 4 bases, and 8 bases stayed unmatched. The CDR3 runs to 16 residues. The CDR3 protein is CASSLRGQPLYNEQFF. CDR3 DNA sequence: TGTGCCAGCAGCTTAAGGGGACAGCCACTTTACAATGAGCAGTTCTTC.

This clonotype has only a few counts. This chain connects TRBV6-1 to TRBJ2-3; TRBD1 aligns across 8 bases. CDR1 and CDR2 (germline): MNHNS, SASEGT. The length of the CDR3 is 14 residues. V shed 6 bases and J 5 bases; nucleotides not matched to a gene: 7. Written as DNA, the CDR3 is TGTGCCAGCAGGGGACAGGTAGTGGGAGATACGCAGTATTTT. Translation gives CASRGQVVGDTQYF.

The rearrangement uses TRBV9 and TRBJ2-5; D is possibly TRBD1 (6 bases). The CDR3 consists of 14 residues. V was cut by 3 bases and J by 2 bases, with 11 bases left in between. Germline values: CDR1 SGDLS, CDR2 YYNGEE. CDR3 bases: TGTGCCAGCAGCGCGACCCAGGGGCAAGAGACCCAGTACTTC. As protein: CASSATQGQETQYF.

Many counts were recorded for this clonotype. V is TRBV7-2 and J is TRBJ2-2; unclear D gene. V dropped 1 base and J dropped 5 bases, with 8 bases sitting between them. The CDR3 is 14 residues long. Germline values: CDR1 SGHTA, CDR2 FQGNSA. The CDR3, as DNA: TGTGCCAGCAGCTTAGTAGTGAAAACCGGGGAGCTGTTTTTT. Amino acid sequence: CASSLVVKTGELFF.

The genes are TRBV11-2 and TRBJ2-1; D remains ambiguous. Germline V gene data show CDR1 as SGHAT and CDR2 as FQNNGV. Trimming pared 1 base from V and 7 bases from J, leaving 14 bases between. The CDR3 totals 15 residues. CDR3 amino acids: CASSLAREWKNEQFF. The CDR3 DNA reads TGTGCCAGCAGCTTAGCCCGCGAATGGAAGAATGAGCAGTTCTTC.

This clonotype was recorded a few times. One junction end disagrees with the germline gene, perhaps due to a read error. This chain connects TRBV19 to TRBJ2-7, with 10 bases that match TRBD2. Germline assignment: CDR1 LNHDA and CDR2 SQIVND (reference sequence). This CDR3 region has 21 residues. The CDR3 nucleotides are TGTGCCAGTTGTATTAGGCTCAAGTTTCAGCGGGAGGGCCGCTTTTGCCACGAGCAGTACTTC. Encoded protein: CASCIRLKFQREGRFCHEQYF.

The V gene is TRBV11-2, the J gene TRBJ2-2; TRBD2 agrees at 7 bases. Germline values: CDR1 SGHAT, CDR2 FQNNGV. This CDR3 has 15 residues. Trimming at V came to 5 bases and at J to 5 bases, leaving 8 bases not matched to a gene. CDR3 in DNA: TGTGCCAGCAGCCGGGATGGACTAGGGACCGGGGAGCTGTTTTTT. Amino acids: CASSRDGLGTGELFF.

This clonotype was picked up a small number of times. The rearrangement uses TRBV7-9 and TRBJ1-2; D is ambiguous. Germline V gene lookup returns CDR1 SEHNR and CDR2 FQNEAQ (reference sequence). This CDR3 has 13 residues. Trimming shortened V by 3 bases and J by 7 bases, and 12 bases separated the two germline ends. CDR3 coding DNA: TGTGCCAGCAGCTTTTCGGAGGCGAGTGGCTACACCTTC. It codes for CASSFSEASGYTF. Using reference TRBV7-9 and TRBJ1-2 for the parts outside the CDR3, the full variable domain is DTGVSQNPRHKITKRGQNVTFRCDPISEHNRLYWYRQTLGQGPEFLTYFQNEAQLEKSRLLSDRFSAERPKGSFSTLEIQRTEQGDSAMYLCASSFSEASGYTFGSGTRLTVV.

In this sample, this clonotype turned up a few times. This chain uses TRBV7-9 with TRBJ1-4, with unresolved D. This CDR3 has 15 amino acids. Per the germline V gene, CDR1 is SEHNR and CDR2 is FQNEAQ (reference sequence). Trimming removed 0 bases at V and 7 bases at J, with 12 bases between. In nucleotides, the CDR3 is TGTGCCAGCAGCTTAGCCTTAGAGAGGAGTGAAAAACTGTTTTTT. Amino acid sequence: CASSLALERSEKLFF.

This clonotype was seen only a few times. The chain uses TRBV12-3 or TRBV12-4 and TRBJ1-1; a possible D gene is TRBD1 (6 bases). Trimming pared 6 bases from V and 0 bases from J, leaving 14 bases between. The CDR3 consists of 15 residues. CDR3: CASRKGGSMNTEAFF. The DNA of the CDR3 is TGTGCCAGCAGAAAGGGGGGCAGCATGAACACTGAAGCTTTCTTT.

V and J are TRBV7-2 and TRBJ2-2; D may be TRBD1 or TRBD2 (7 bases each). CDR3 length: 17 residues. Germline-derived CDR1 and CDR2 are SGHTA and FQGNSA. V was shortened by 4 bases and J by 1 base, with 16 bases between the two germline ends. This chain's CDR3 is CASSSPRGGLNTGELFF. The CDR3 DNA is TGTGCCAGCAGCTCCCCCAGGGGGGGGTTGAACACCGGGGAGCTGTTTTTT.

This clonotype was detected ten times or more. This CDR3 reads CASSPDGGLGYGYTF. As DNA, the CDR3 is TGTGCCAGCAGCCCCGACGGGGGGTTGGGCTATGGCTACACCTTC. The genes are TRBV7-9 and TRBJ1-2; the D gene is possibly TRBD1 (5 bases). CDR3 size: 15 residues. Germline CDR1 and CDR2: SEHNR and FQNEAQ (reference sequence). V was pared by 5 bases and J by 4 bases, with 17 bases between.

The chain carries TRBV7-2 and TRBJ1-6; TRBD1 matches at 9 bases. Looked up from germline, CDR1 is SGHTA and CDR2 is FQGNSA. The V gene end was trimmed by 3 bases and the J gene end by 8 bases; junction bases not matched to a gene: 2. The CDR3 totals 14 residues. The CDR3 loop is CASSLGTGYSPLHF. CDR3 in DNA: TGTGCCAGCAGCTTGGGGACAGGGTATTCACCCCTCCACTTT.

A few counts support this clonotype. The V gene is TRBV12-3 or TRBV12-4, the J gene TRBJ2-7; no firm D call. The ends were cut back, 5 bases at V and 0 bases at J, with 14 bases in the middle. The CDR3 extends over 15 amino acids. CDR3 residues: CASSTPRLASYEQYF. CDR3 DNA: TGTGCCAGCAGTACCCCCCGTCTGGCCTCCTACGAGCAGTACTTC.

This clonotype was detected ten times or more. The CDR3 DNA is TGCAGTGTTCCGACTAGCGGGAGGCCCGTCCCCGTCACAGATACGCAGTATTTT. This sequence encodes CSVPTSGRPVPVTDTQYF. V is TRBV20-1 and J is TRBJ2-3, with TRBD2 matching over 13 bases. Trimming cost V 7 bases and J 2 bases; bases outside gene matches: 15. The germline gives CDR1 DFQATT, CDR2 SNEGSKA (reference sequence). CDR3 length: 18 residues.

This chain links TRBV7-9 with TRBJ1-2; 7 bases match TRBD1. The length of the CDR3 is 14 residues. V lost 7 bases to trimming and J lost 5 bases; unmatched junction nucleotides: 10. Germline assignment: CDR1 SEHNR and CDR2 FQNEAQ (reference sequence). CDR3 loop: CASTKGAEGYGYTF. DNA for the CDR3: TGTGCCAGCACCAAGGGGGCCGAAGGGTATGGCTACACCTTC.